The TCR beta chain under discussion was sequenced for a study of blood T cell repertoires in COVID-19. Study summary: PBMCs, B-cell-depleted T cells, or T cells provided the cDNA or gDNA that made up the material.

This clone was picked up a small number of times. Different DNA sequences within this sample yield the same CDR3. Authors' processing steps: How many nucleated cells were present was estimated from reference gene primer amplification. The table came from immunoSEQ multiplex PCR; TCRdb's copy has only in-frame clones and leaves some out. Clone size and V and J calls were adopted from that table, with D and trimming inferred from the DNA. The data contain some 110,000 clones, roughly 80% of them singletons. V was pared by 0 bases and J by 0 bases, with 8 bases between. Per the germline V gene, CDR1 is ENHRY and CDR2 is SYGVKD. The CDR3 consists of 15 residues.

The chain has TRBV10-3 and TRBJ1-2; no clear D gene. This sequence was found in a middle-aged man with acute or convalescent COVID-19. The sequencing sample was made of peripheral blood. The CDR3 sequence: CAISESRESNYGYTF. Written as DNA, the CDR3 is TGTGCCATCAGTGAGTCGAGGGAGTCTAACTATGGCTACACCTTC.